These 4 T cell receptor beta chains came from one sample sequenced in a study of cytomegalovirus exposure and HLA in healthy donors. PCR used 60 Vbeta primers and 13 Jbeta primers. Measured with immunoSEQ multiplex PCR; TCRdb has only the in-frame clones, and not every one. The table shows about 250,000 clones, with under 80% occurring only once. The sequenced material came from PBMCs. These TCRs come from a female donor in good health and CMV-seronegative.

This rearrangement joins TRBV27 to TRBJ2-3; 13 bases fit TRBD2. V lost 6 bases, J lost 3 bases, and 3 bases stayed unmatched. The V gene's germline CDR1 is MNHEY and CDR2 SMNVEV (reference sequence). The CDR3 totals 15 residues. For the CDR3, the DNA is TGTGCCAGCAGACTAGCGGGAGGGAATACAGATACGCAGTATTTT. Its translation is CASRLAGGNTDTQYF.

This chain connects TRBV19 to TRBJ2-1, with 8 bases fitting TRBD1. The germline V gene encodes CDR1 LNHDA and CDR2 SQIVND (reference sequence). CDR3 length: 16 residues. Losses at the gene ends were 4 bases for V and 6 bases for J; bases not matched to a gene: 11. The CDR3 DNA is TGTGCCAGTAGTAATATAGGGATCCAGGGGGCCAATGAGCAGTTCTTC. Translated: CASSNIGIQGANEQFF.

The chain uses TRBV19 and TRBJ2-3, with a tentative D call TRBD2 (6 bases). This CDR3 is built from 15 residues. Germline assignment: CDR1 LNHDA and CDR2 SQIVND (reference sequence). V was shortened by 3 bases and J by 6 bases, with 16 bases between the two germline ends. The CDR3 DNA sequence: TGTGCCAGTAGTATTGAGGCGGGAATTCGGGATACGCAGTATTTT. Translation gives CASSIEAGIRDTQYF.

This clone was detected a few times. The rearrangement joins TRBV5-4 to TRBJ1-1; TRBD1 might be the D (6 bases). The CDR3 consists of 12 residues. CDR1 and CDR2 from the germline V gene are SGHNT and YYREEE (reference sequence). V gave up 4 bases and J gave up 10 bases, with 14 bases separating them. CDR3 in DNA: TGTGCCAGCAGCCGGGGACAAGTGGGAGCTTTCTTT. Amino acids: CASSRGQVGAFF.